This T cell receptor beta chain was recorded in a study of post-analysis software for immune sequencing data. The study's findings and limits: Co-batched samples clustered tightly together by F measure. Patients had higher frequencies than controls of roughly five TRBV segments, including TRBV5-6, TRBV5-1 and TRBV20-1. Comparison with controls showed significantly lower normalized Chao1 diversity in multiple sclerosis patients.

Presence of unique molecular identifiers characterized the TCR beta cDNA libraries. TCRdb ran MiXCR on the PCR reads and lists one entry per CDR3 protein. The sample comprises about 500,000 distinct CDR3 sequences, 40% to 55% of which are singletons, and around an eighth rests with the top ten. This clonotype occurred a few times. The antigen remains unidentified. Germline V gene sequence: CDR1 SQVTM, CDR2 ANQGSEA. V shed 7 bases and J shed 1 base, with 13 bases lying between them. The CDR3 totals 13 residues. Sequenced material: blood. The clonotype was recovered from a girl between 10 and 17 years old with multiple sclerosis. The chain links TRBV29-1 to TRBJ1-1, with D perhaps TRBD1 (6 bases). The CDR3 protein is CSGAGQPNTEAFF. In DNA form, the CDR3 reads TGCAGCGGAGCGGGACAACCGAACACTGAAGCTTTCTTT.